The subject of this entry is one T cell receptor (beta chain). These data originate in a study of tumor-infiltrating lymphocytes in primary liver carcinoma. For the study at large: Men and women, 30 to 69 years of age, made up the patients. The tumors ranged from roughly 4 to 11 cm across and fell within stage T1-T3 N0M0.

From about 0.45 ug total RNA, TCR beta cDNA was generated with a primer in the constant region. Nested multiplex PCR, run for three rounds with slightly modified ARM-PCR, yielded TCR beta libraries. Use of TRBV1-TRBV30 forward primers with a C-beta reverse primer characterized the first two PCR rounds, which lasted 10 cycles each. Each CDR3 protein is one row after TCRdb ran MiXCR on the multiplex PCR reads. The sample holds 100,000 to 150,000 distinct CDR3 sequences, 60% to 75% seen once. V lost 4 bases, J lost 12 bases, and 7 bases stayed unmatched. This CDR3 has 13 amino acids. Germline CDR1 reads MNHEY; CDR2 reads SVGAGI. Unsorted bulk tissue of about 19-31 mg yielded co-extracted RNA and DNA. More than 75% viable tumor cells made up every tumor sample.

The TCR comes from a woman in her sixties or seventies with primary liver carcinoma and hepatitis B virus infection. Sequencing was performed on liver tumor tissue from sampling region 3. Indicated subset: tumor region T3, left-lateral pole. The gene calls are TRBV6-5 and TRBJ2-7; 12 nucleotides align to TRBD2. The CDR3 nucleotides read TGTGCCAGCAGTTTATATGGGACTAGCGGGCGGTACTTC. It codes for CASSLYGTSGRYF.